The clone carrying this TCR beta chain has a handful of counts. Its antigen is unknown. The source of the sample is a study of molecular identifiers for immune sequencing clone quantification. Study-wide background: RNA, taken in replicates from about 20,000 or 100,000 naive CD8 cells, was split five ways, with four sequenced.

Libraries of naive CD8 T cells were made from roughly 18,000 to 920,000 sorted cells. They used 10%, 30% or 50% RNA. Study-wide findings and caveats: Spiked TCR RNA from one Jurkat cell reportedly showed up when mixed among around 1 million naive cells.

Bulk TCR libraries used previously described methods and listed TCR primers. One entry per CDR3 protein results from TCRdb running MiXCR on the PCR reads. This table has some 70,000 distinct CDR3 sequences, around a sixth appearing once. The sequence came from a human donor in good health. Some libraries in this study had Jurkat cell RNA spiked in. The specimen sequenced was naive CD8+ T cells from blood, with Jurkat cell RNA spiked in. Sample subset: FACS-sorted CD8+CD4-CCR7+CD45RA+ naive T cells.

CDR3 protein: CSASSRTGDNEQFF. The CDR3 DNA reads as TGCAGCGCCAGCAGTAGGACAGGGGACAATGAGCAGTTCTTC. The chain is built from TRBV29-1 and TRBJ2-1, with 9 nucleotides matching TRBD1. The CDR3 loop spans 14 amino acids. V lost 7 bases and J lost 5; bases outside the gene matches: 9. Per the germline V gene, CDR1 is SQVTM and CDR2 is ANQGSEA.